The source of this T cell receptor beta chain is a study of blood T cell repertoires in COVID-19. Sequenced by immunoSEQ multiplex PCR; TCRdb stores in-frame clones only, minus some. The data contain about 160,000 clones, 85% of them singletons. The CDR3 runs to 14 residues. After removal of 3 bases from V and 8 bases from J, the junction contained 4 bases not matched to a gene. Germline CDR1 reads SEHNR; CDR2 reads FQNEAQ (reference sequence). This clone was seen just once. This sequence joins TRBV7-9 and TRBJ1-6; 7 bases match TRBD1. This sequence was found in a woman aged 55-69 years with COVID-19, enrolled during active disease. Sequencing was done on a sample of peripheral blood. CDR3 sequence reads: CASSFITGDSPLHF. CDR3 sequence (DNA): TGTGCCAGCAGCTTTATAACAGGGGATTCACCCCTCCACTTT.